This T cell receptor beta chain comes out of a study of T-cell reconstitution after alpha-beta-depleted transplantation in children. Points from the study as a whole: Newly generated T cells supplied most T-cell counts and diversity one year post-transplant.

This clonotype appeared a few times. What it binds is not known. Researchers prepared the TCRbeta library using unique molecular identifiers, the study reports. Via MiXCR, TCRdb re-called the PCR reads, giving one row per CDR3 protein. The top ten hold roughly 41% of the sample, which has 300,000 to 400,000 distinct CDR3 sequences, 16% seen once. The CDR3 runs to 15 residues. The V gene lost 0 bases and the J gene lost 3 bases, with 14 bases spanning the gap. Germline V CDR1 and CDR2: DFQATT, SNEGSKA (reference sequence). The sequencing used PBMCs, mostly from graft donor cells, collected 360 days after TCRalphabeta/CD19-depleted stem cell transplant. The receptor was isolated from a male patient under 10 years old who had a stem cell transplant for acute lymphoblastic leukemia, so the T cells may come from the graft donor. J is TRBJ2-5 and V is TRBV20-1; tentatively, D is TRBD1 (5 bases). CDR3 in amino acids: CSARDFGRVEETQYF. DNA of the CDR3: TGCAGTGCTAGAGATTTCGGCAGGGTGGAAGAGACCCAGTACTTC.